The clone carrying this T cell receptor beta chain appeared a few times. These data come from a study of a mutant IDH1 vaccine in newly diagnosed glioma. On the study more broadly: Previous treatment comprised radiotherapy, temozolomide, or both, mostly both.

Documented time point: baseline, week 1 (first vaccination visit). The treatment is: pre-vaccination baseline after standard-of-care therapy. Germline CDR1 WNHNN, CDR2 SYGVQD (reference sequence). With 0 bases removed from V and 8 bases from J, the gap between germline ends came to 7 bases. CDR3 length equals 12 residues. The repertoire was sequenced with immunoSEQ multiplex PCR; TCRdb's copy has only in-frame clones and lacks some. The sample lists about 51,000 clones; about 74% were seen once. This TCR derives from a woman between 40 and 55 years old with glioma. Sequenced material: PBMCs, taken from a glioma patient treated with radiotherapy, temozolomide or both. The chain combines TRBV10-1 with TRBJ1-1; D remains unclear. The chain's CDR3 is CASSESGEEAFF. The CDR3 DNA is TGCGCCAGCAGTGAGTCAGGAGAGGAAGCTTTCTTT.